A selection of T cell receptor beta chains follows, all from one sample in a study of T-cell reconstitution after alpha-beta-depleted transplantation in children. TCRdb called the PCR reads again in MiXCR, with one record for every CDR3 protein. The table lists fewer than 700,000 distinct CDR3 sequences, around 13% of them singletons. The source material was PBMCs, mostly from graft donor cells, sampled 360 days after TCRalphabeta/CD19-depleted stem cell transplant. The origin of the receptors is a male patient aged 10 to 17 who had a stem cell transplant for acute myeloid leukemia, so the T cells may come from the graft donor. CDR3s include the opening cysteine and the closing phenylalanine or tryptophan. D genes are given only for firm matches. Some rows mark clone size as missing; the rest say once, few, many or name a class of expanded clone.

v_call: TRBV10-3; d_call: NA; clone_size: NA; j_call: TRBJ2-7; cdr3_nt: TGTGCCATCAAAGACCCGGGGTCCTTGGAGCAGTACTTC; cdr3_aa: CAIKDPGSLEQYF
v_call: TRBV21-1; d_call: NA; clone_size: few; j_call: TRBJ2-3; cdr3_nt: TGTGCCAGCAGCAACGTAAACCGACAGGGACGACGCACAGATACGCAGTATTTT; cdr3_aa: CASSNVNRQGRRTDTQYF
v_call: TRBV28; d_call: TRBD2; clone_size: NA; j_call: TRBJ2-7; cdr3_nt: TGTGCCAGCAGTAACATAGCGGGAGGGCCCACCTACGAGCAGTACTTC; cdr3_aa: CASSNIAGGPTYEQYF
v_call: TRBV4-2; d_call: NA; clone_size: many; j_call: TRBJ2-7; cdr3_nt: TGTGCCAGCAGCCAAGACCTCGAGCAGTACTTC; cdr3_aa: CASSQDLEQYF
v_call: TRBV20-1; d_call: NA; clone_size: NA; j_call: TRBJ2-7; cdr3_nt: TGCAGTGCTAGATCCCTAGGACGTCGGTTGGTAAGCTACGAGCAGTACTTC; cdr3_aa: CSARSLGRRLVSYEQYF
v_call: TRBV18; d_call: TRBD2; clone_size: few; j_call: TRBJ2-7; cdr3_nt: TGTGCCAGCTCACCGCGGGAGGGCGAGCAGTACTTC; cdr3_aa: CASSPREGEQYF
v_call: TRBV9; d_call: TRBD1; clone_size: NA; j_call: TRBJ2-7; cdr3_nt: TGTGCCAGCAGCGGGACAGGATACTACGAGCAGTACTTC; cdr3_aa: CASSGTGYYEQYF
v_call: TRBV7-2; d_call: TRBD2; clone_size: NA; j_call: TRBJ2-7; cdr3_nt: TGTGCCAGCAGCTTAGCTCAGGGAGGGCTAGCGCTGAGCTCCTACGAGCAGTACTTC; cdr3_aa: CASSLAQGGLALSSYEQYF
v_call: TRBV29-1; d_call: TRBD2; clone_size: NA; j_call: TRBJ2-2; cdr3_nt: TGCAGCCTCCTCCCTGAGGGACTAGCGGGAGGCCCCGGCACCGGGGAGCTGTTTTTT; cdr3_aa: CSLLPEGLAGGPGTGELFF
v_call: TRBV12-3/TRBV12-4; d_call: NA; clone_size: few; j_call: TRBJ2-2; cdr3_nt: TGTGCCACCAGTCTTTCTTCGATCATCTTCACCGGGGAGCTGTTTTTT; cdr3_aa: CATSLSSIIFTGELFF
v_call: TRBV7-9; d_call: TRBD2; clone_size: few; j_call: TRBJ2-1; cdr3_nt: TGTGCCAGCAGCCGAAAGCGGGAGGGCCTTAATGAGCAGTTCTTC; cdr3_aa: CASSRKREGLNEQFF
v_call: TRBV7-9; d_call: NA; clone_size: many; j_call: TRBJ2-1; cdr3_nt: TGTGCCAGCAGCTTAAACATGGGTTCGCACAATGAGCAGTTCTTC; cdr3_aa: CASSLNMGSHNEQFF
v_call: TRBV11-2; d_call: TRBD2; clone_size: NA; j_call: TRBJ2-3; cdr3_nt: TGTGCCAGCAGCGCGGGACTAGCGGGAGTGAGTTCTGCGAATACGCAGTATTTT; cdr3_aa: CASSAGLAGVSSANTQYF
v_call: TRBV4-3; d_call: TRBD2; clone_size: few; j_call: TRBJ2-1; cdr3_nt: TGCGCCAGCAGCCAAGATTGGGGACTAGCGGGACGGAATGAGCAGTTCTTC; cdr3_aa: CASSQDWGLAGRNEQFF
v_call: TRBV5-1; d_call: NA; clone_size: NA; j_call: TRBJ2-4; cdr3_nt: TGCGCCAGCAGCGCCGGGTCCAACCCAGGGTTCATTCAGTACTTC; cdr3_aa: CASSAGSNPGFIQYF
v_call: TRBV6-2/TRBV6-3; d_call: TRBD2; clone_size: NA; j_call: TRBJ2-5; cdr3_nt: TGTGCCAGCAGTCCTTATAGCGGGTCGTACCAAGAGACCCAGTACTTC; cdr3_aa: CASSPYSGSYQETQYF
v_call: TRBV7-2; d_call: NA; clone_size: many; j_call: TRBJ2-5; cdr3_nt: TGTGCCAGCAGCTTAATGGGTAGTAGGCTGTACTTC; cdr3_aa: CASSLMGSRLYF
v_call: TRBV5-1; d_call: TRBD2; clone_size: few; j_call: TRBJ2-7; cdr3_nt: TGCGCCAGCAGCGCCGGGACAGGGCTAGCGGGAGGAGTTGACGAGCAGTACTTC; cdr3_aa: CASSAGTGLAGGVDEQYF
v_call: TRBV3-1; d_call: NA; clone_size: few; j_call: TRBJ1-5; cdr3_nt: TGTGCCAGCAGCCAAACCGGGACCAGCAATCAGCCCCAGCATTTT; cdr3_aa: CASSQTGTSNQPQHF
v_call: TRBV7-2; d_call: TRBD2; clone_size: many; j_call: TRBJ2-7; cdr3_nt: TGTGCCAGCAGCTTCGGACTAGCCCACGAGCAGTACTTC; cdr3_aa: CASSFGLAHEQYF
v_call: TRBV7-2; d_call: NA; clone_size: NA; j_call: TRBJ2-7; cdr3_nt: TGTGCCAGCTCAACTCTGGACCACTCCTACGAGCAGTACTTC; cdr3_aa: CASSTLDHSYEQYF
v_call: TRBV29-1; d_call: TRBD1; clone_size: NA; j_call: TRBJ1-2; cdr3_nt: TGCAGCGTTTATACAGGGGGTGGCGGCTACACCTTC; cdr3_aa: CSVYTGGGGYTF
v_call: TRBV23-1; d_call: TRBD2; clone_size: NA; j_call: TRBJ2-7; cdr3_nt: TGCGCCAGCAGGGGACTAGCCTACGAGCAGTACTTC; cdr3_aa: CASRGLAYEQYF
v_call: TRBV2; d_call: NA; clone_size: many; j_call: TRBJ2-7; cdr3_nt: TGTGCCAGCAGCACCACCGGGGGTGGCTACGAGCAGTACTTC; cdr3_aa: CASSTTGGGYEQYF
v_call: TRBV28; d_call: NA; clone_size: NA; j_call: TRBJ2-5; cdr3_nt: TGTGCCAGCAGTCCATTGAAGACAGTTTACACGGAGACCCAGTACTTC; cdr3_aa: CASSPLKTVYTETQYF
v_call: TRBV6-5; d_call: NA; clone_size: NA; j_call: TRBJ2-3; cdr3_nt: TGTGCCAGCAGTTTAGCCTCGGAGCGCACAGATACGCAGTATTTT; cdr3_aa: CASSLASERTDTQYF
v_call: TRBV29-1; d_call: TRBD1; clone_size: NA; j_call: TRBJ1-2; cdr3_nt: TGCAGCGTTACAGGGGGTGAAGCTAACTATGGCTACACCTTC; cdr3_aa: CSVTGGEANYGYTF
v_call: TRBV20-1; d_call: NA; clone_size: NA; j_call: TRBJ2-3; cdr3_nt: TGCAGTGCTAGACGGGCCACCGGGCCCCCCGGGGATACGCAGTATTTT; cdr3_aa: CSARRATGPPGDTQYF
v_call: TRBV10-3; d_call: TRBD1; clone_size: NA; j_call: TRBJ2-1; cdr3_nt: TGTGCCAGCCGACAGGGAGCGAATGAGCAGTTCTTC; cdr3_aa: CASRQGANEQFF
v_call: TRBV4-3; d_call: NA; clone_size: NA; j_call: TRBJ2-7; cdr3_nt: TGCGCCAGCAGCCAAGATCGGAACAGGCGCTACGAGCAGTACTTC; cdr3_aa: CASSQDRNRRYEQYF
v_call: TRBV7-6; d_call: TRBD2; clone_size: few; j_call: TRBJ2-2; cdr3_nt: TGTGCCAGCAGCTTAGGGCACGGGACTAGCGCCGGGGAGCTGTTTTTT; cdr3_aa: CASSLGHGTSAGELFF
v_call: TRBV29-1; d_call: TRBD1; clone_size: NA; j_call: TRBJ2-7; cdr3_nt: TGCAGCGTTGGGGGGGACAGGCTTCAGACGGAGCAGTACTTC; cdr3_aa: CSVGGDRLQTEQYF
v_call: TRBV20-1; d_call: NA; clone_size: NA; j_call: TRBJ2-7; cdr3_nt: TGCAGTGCTAGCCCTACTCAGGAATTCTACGAGCAGTACTTC; cdr3_aa: CSASPTQEFYEQYF
v_call: TRBV30; d_call: NA; clone_size: many; j_call: TRBJ2-7; cdr3_nt: TGTGCCTGGAGTGGACTCTACGAGCAGTACTTC; cdr3_aa: CAWSGLYEQYF
v_call: TRBV7-8; d_call: NA; clone_size: few; j_call: TRBJ2-5; cdr3_nt: TGTGCCAGCAGCTTGTACGGTGATCAAGAGACCCAGTACTTC; cdr3_aa: CASSLYGDQETQYF
v_call: TRBV7-8; d_call: NA; clone_size: NA; j_call: TRBJ2-3; cdr3_nt: TGTGCCAGCTCTACTAGACGCTTTCCGAGAGATACGCAGTATTTT; cdr3_aa: CASSTRRFPRDTQYF
v_call: TRBV12-3/TRBV12-4; d_call: TRBD2; clone_size: few; j_call: TRBJ2-1; cdr3_nt: TGTGCCAGCAGTATAATATGGGGACTAGCGGGCCACAACAATGAGCAGTTCTTC; cdr3_aa: CASSIIWGLAGHNNEQFF
v_call: TRBV29-1; d_call: NA; clone_size: NA; j_call: TRBJ2-7; cdr3_nt: TGCAGCGTTGTTAGCGCCTTTAGCTCCTACGAGCAGTACTTC; cdr3_aa: CSVVSAFSSYEQYF
v_call: TRBV20-1; d_call: TRBD2; clone_size: NA; j_call: TRBJ2-5; cdr3_nt: TGCAGCGCGGGACTAGCGGGATTTGAGACCCAGTACTTC; cdr3_aa: CSAGLAGFETQYF
v_call: TRBV6-5; d_call: NA; clone_size: many; j_call: TRBJ1-4; cdr3_nt: TGTGCCAGCAGTTTCGGGACTGAGAATGAAAAACTGTTTTTT; cdr3_aa: CASSFGTENEKLFF
v_call: TRBV7-2; d_call: NA; clone_size: NA; j_call: TRBJ2-5; cdr3_nt: TGTGCCAGCAGCTTAAGGGGCACACCCACCCAAGAGACCCAGTACTTC; cdr3_aa: CASSLRGTPTQETQYF
v_call: TRBV9; d_call: TRBD2; clone_size: few; j_call: TRBJ2-7; cdr3_nt: TGTGCCAGCAGCGTAGGAGCGGGAGTATGGTACGAGCAGTACTTC; cdr3_aa: CASSVGAGVWYEQYF
v_call: TRBV5-1; d_call: NA; clone_size: NA; j_call: TRBJ1-3; cdr3_nt: TGCGCCAGCAGCTCGGGACAACGGAGCGGCTCTGGAAACACCATATATTTT; cdr3_aa: CASSSGQRSGSGNTIYF
v_call: TRBV28; d_call: TRBD2; clone_size: few; j_call: TRBJ2-5; cdr3_nt: TGTGCCAGCAGATCTCTCGGGACTAGCGGGAGCCAAGAGACCCAGTACTTC; cdr3_aa: CASRSLGTSGSQETQYF
v_call: TRBV9; d_call: NA; clone_size: few; j_call: TRBJ2-1; cdr3_nt: TGTGCCAGCAGCGTAGAAGTTTGGTCAGTGGGGGCTAGGGGGCAGTTCTTC; cdr3_aa: CASSVEVWSVGARGQFF